The 18 T cell receptor beta chains below all came from one sample that was sequenced in a study of T cell responses to AZD1222 COVID-19 vaccine. TCRdb keeps only in-frame clones here, not all; method: immunoSEQ multiplex PCR. Among about 45,000 clones listed, approximately 90% were seen once. The sequencing here drew on peripheral blood, taken 28 days after the second AZD1222 dose. These receptor sequences come from an adult who received the AZD1222 COVID-19 vaccine.

The chain has TRBV15 and TRBJ1-3, with D perhaps matching TRBD1 (6 bases). The CDR3 consists of 17 residues. With 0 bases removed from V and 2 bases from J, the gap between germline ends came to 14 bases. Per germline, CDR1 LNHNV and CDR2 YYDKDF (reference sequence). The CDR3 loop is CATSREPPGVAGNTIYF. The CDR3 nucleotides are TGTGCCACCAGCAGAGAACCGCCAGGGGTCGCTGGAAACACCATATATTTT.

The chain couples TRBV5-1 to TRBJ2-1; possible D gene TRBD1, 6 bases. Germline-derived CDR1 and CDR2 are SGHRS and YFSETQ. V was pared by 4 bases and J by 2 bases, with 16 bases between. The CDR3 length is 16 residues. The CDR3 here is CASSPELGATYNEQFF. Here the CDR3 DNA reads TGCGCCAGCAGCCCCGAGCTGGGGGCGACCTACAATGAGCAGTTCTTC.

The chain joins TRBV10-3 to TRBJ1-5; D is ambiguous. The CDR3 loop spans 14 amino acids. Trimming took off 0 bases at V and 7 bases at J, with 10 bases between the two ends. CDR1 and CDR2 from the germline V gene are ENHRY and SYGVKD. The CDR3 region is CAISESRVGQPQHF. Here the CDR3 DNA reads TGTGCCATCAGTGAGTCGAGGGTGGGCCAGCCCCAGCATTTT.

The rearrangement joins TRBV2 to TRBJ2-7; tentative D call: TRBD2 (6 bases). V was shortened by 8 bases and J by 6 bases, with 29 bases between the two germline ends. CDR1 is SNHLY and CDR2 is FYNNEI in the germline V gene. CDR3 length: 17 residues. CDR3 residues: CASAVGGTAVKGSEQYF. The CDR3 DNA reads TGTGCCAGCGCGGTGGGGGGAACGGCAGTTAAAGGTAGCGAGCAGTACTTC.

This rearrangement joins TRBV6-5 to TRBJ2-2; no definite D call. V lost 5 bases, J lost 4 bases, and 11 bases lay in between. The CDR3 totals 14 residues. Germline V gene data show CDR1 as MNHEY and CDR2 as SVGAGI. As DNA, the CDR3 is TGTGCCAGCAGTCGCGCCCCGGGCACCGGGGAGCTGTTTTTT. Protein: CASSRAPGTGELFF.

V and J are TRBV28 and TRBJ1-1; tentative D call: TRBD1 (5 bases). The length of the CDR3 is 14 residues. V dropped 3 bases and J dropped 0 bases, with 8 bases sitting between them. Germline CDR1 is MDHEN and CDR2 is SYDVKM. The CDR3 is CASSLPTVNTEAFF. The CDR3 coding sequence is TGTGCCAGCAGTTTGCCGACAGTGAACACTGAAGCTTTCTTT. Using reference TRBV28 and TRBJ1-1 for the parts outside the CDR3, the full variable domain is DVKVTQSSRYLVKRTGEKVFLECVQDMDHENMFWYRQDPGLGLRLIYFSYDVKMKEKGDIPEGYSVSREKKERFSLILESASTNQTSMYLCASSLPTVNTEAFFGQGTRLTVV.

The V call is TRBV29-1, the J call TRBJ2-1, with 9 positions matching TRBD2. The CDR3 has 15 residues. The germline CDR1 and CDR2 sequences are SQVTM and ANQGSEA. V gave up 6 bases and J gave up 0 bases; unmatched junction bases: 6. In DNA form, the CDR3 reads TGCAGCGTAACCGGGACTAGCCTCTCCTACAATGAGCAGTTCTTC. It translates to CSVTGTSLSYNEQFF.

The chain combines TRBV29-1 with TRBJ1-1; D is undetermined. Between the trimmed V and J ends, which lost 6 bases and 0 bases, there was a span of 11 bases. Germline V CDR1 and CDR2: SQVTM, ANQGSEA. The CDR3 sequence is 13 residues long. In DNA, the CDR3 is TGCAGCGTCCCTGGGCCCATGAACACTGAAGCTTTCTTT. Protein product: CSVPGPMNTEAFF. The full variable domain, its missing parts supplied by reference TRBV29-1 and TRBJ1-1, is SAVISQKPSRDICQRGTSLTIQCQVDSQVTMMFWYRQQPGQSLTLIATANQGSEATYESGFVIDKFPISRPNLTFSTLTVSNMSPEDSSIYLCSVPGPMNTEAFFGQGTRLTVV.

The chain combines TRBV5-1 with TRBJ2-3; 7 positions agree with TRBD2. Trimming took 0 bases from V and 2 from J; bases not matched to a gene: 9. CDR1 and CDR2 (germline): SGHRS, YFSETQ. CDR3 size: 17 residues. CDR3 sequence (DNA): TGCGCCAGCAGCTTGGAGGCTAGCGGATCCCACACAGATACGCAGTATTTT. Translated: CASSLEASGSHTDTQYF. Full variable domain (outside the CDR3, taken from reference TRBV5-1 and TRBJ2-3): KAGVTQTPRYLIKTRGQQVTLSCSPISGHRSVSWYQQTPGQGLQFLFEYFSETQRNKGNFPGRFSGRQFSNSRSEMNVSTLELGDSALYLCASSLEASGSHTDTQYFGPGTRLTVL.

The chain uses TRBV7-9 and TRBJ2-1, with D unclear. The CDR3 covers 14 residues. CDR1 and CDR2 from the germline V gene are SEHNR and FQNEAQ (reference sequence). Trimming took off 0 bases at V and 5 bases at J, with 8 bases between the two ends. The CDR3 region has the DNA TGTGCCAGCAGCTTAGCGCCACCGGACAATGAGCAGTTCTTC. It encodes CASSLAPPDNEQFF.

The chain recombines TRBV2 with TRBJ2-6; TRBD2 aligns across 7 bases. J gave up 0 bases and V 8 bases, and 16 bases lay outside the gene matches. From germline, CDR1 is SNHLY and CDR2 FYNNEI. The CDR3 runs 19 residues. CDR3 protein: CASGPFFSGPRSGANVLTF. In DNA, the CDR3 is TGTGCCAGCGGTCCCTTTTTTAGCGGGCCTCGCTCTGGGGCCAACGTCCTGACTTTC.

This chain connects TRBV28 to TRBJ1-5; weak D call: TRBD1 (6 bases). CDR3 length equals 15 residues. Trimming shortened V by 5 bases and J by 1 base, and 12 bases separated the two germline ends. Looked up from germline, CDR1 is MDHEN and CDR2 is SYDVKM. The CDR3 protein is CASSPHRASNQPQHF. The CDR3, as DNA: TGTGCCAGCAGTCCACACAGGGCAAGCAATCAGCCCCAGCATTTT.

This chain links TRBV19 with TRBJ2-2; D uncertain. V gave up 3 bases and J gave up 5 bases, with 7 bases separating them. Germline V gene sequence: CDR1 LNHDA, CDR2 SQIVND (reference sequence). The CDR3 sequence is 13 residues long. The CDR3 bases are TGTGCCAGTAGTATCGAAGTGACCGGGGAGCTGTTTTTT. Residues: CASSIEVTGELFF.

The chain is built from TRBV7-3 and TRBJ2-2, with TRBD2 matching over 12 bases. Germline V CDR1 and CDR2: SGHTA, FQGTGA. With 5 bases clipped from V and 3 bases from J, the junction kept 7 bases outside the gene matches. There are 17 residues in the CDR3. The CDR3 bases are TGTGCCAGCAGCCCCGGGACTAGCGGGCCTTACACCGGGGAGCTGTTTTTT. The encoded protein is CASSPGTSGPYTGELFF.

The chain uses TRBV2 and TRBJ2-1, with 7 bases fitting TRBD2. The germline V gene has CDR1 SNHLY and CDR2 FYNNEI. This CDR3 has 15 residues. V shed 6 bases, J shed 1 base, and the junction held 6 bases outside the gene matches. The CDR3 nucleotides are TGTGCCAGCAGCGGGGTGCGGGAGTCCTACAATGAGCAGTTCTTC. This translates into CASSGVRESYNEQFF. Using reference TRBV2 and TRBJ2-1 for the parts outside the CDR3, the full variable domain is EPEVTQTPSHQVTQMGQEVILRCVPISNHLYFYWYRQILGQKVEFLVSFYNNEISEKSEIFDDQFSVERPDGSNFTLKIRSTKLEDSAMYFCASSGVRESYNEQFFGPGTRLTVL.

This clone was observed a single time. The V gene is TRBV7-2, the J gene TRBJ1-5, with unresolved D. CDR1 is SGHTA and CDR2 is FQGNSA in the germline V gene. The CDR3 totals 12 residues. With 3 bases removed from V and 6 bases from J, the gap between germline ends came to 6 bases. CDR3 nucleotide sequence: TGTGCCAGCAGCTTCAGTACTCAGCCCCAGCATTTT. This translates into CASSFSTQPQHF.

The chain links TRBV19 to TRBJ2-5; possible D gene TRBD2, 6 bases. The V and J ends lost 1 base and 1 base respectively, with 13 bases between them. Germline CDR1 and CDR2: LNHDA and SQIVND (reference sequence). CDR3 length: 16 residues. The CDR3 nucleotides read TGTGCCAGTAGTATAGGTAGCGGTGGGTTCCAAGAGACCCAGTACTTC. Translated: CASSIGSGGFQETQYF.

The chain has TRBV18 and TRBJ1-1, with D possibly matching TRBD1 (5 bases). Looked up from germline, CDR1 is KGHSH and CDR2 is LQKENI. V lost 3 bases and J lost 3, with 11 bases in between. This CDR3 contains 14 residues. The DNA of the CDR3 is TGTGCCAGCTCACCCCCGGACACTTACACTGAAGCTTTCTTT. Its translation is CASSPPDTYTEAFF.